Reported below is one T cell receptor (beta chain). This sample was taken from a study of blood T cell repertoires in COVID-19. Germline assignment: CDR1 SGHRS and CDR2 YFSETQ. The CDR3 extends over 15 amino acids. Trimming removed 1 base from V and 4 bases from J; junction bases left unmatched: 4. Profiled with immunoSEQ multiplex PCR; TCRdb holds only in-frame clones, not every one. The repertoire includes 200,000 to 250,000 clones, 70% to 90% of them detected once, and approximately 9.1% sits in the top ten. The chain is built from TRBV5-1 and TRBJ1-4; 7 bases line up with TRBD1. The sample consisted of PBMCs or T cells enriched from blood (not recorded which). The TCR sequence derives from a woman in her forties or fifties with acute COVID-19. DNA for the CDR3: TGCGCCAGCAGCTTGATCGGGACAGATAATGAAAAACTGTTTTTT. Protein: CASSLIGTDNEKLFF.